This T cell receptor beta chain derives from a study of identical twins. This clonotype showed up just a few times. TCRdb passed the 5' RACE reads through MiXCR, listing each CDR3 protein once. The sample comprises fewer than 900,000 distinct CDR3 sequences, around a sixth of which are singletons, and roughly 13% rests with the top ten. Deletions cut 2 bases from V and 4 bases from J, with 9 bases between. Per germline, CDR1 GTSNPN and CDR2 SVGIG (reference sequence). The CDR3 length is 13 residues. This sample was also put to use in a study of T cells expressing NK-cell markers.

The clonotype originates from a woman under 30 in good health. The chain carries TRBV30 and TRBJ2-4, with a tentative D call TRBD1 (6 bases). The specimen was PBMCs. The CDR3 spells CAWSRDTKNIQYF. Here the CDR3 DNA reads TGTGCCTGGAGTAGGGACACAAAAAACATTCAGTACTTC.